Below are 10 T cell receptor beta chains sequenced from a single sample in a study of human T cells and chemical hapten exposure. Noted time point: pre-sensitization, week 0. Treatment reported: therapeutic diphenylcyclopropenone sensitization with weekly scalp DPC. TCRdb fed the RACE reads into MiXCR, producing one record per CDR3 protein. Among roughly 110,000 distinct CDR3 sequences listed, 10% to 15% were seen once. The material sequenced was whole blood, taken in connection with sensitization to the hapten diphenylcyclopropenone (DPC). Source of these receptors: a woman aged 50 to 65 with alopecia areata. Some clones in this sample may be carry-over from other donors' samples.

The chain combines TRBV7-9 with TRBJ1-1; D gene unclear. CDR3 length: 12 residues. Per the germline V gene, CDR1 is SEHNR and CDR2 is FQNEAQ (reference sequence). V was pared by 3 bases and J by 1 base, with 3 bases between. The CDR3 here is CASSFRNTEAFF. The DNA for the CDR3 is TGTGCCAGCAGCTTCAGGAACACTGAAGCTTTCTTT.

J is TRBJ1-2 and V is TRBV18; 7 nucleotides align to TRBD1. Germline CDR1 is KGHSH and CDR2 is LQKENI. This CDR3 comprises 15 residues. After removal of 0 bases from V and 2 bases from J, the junction contained 3 bases not matched to a gene. CDR3 protein: CASSPPTGKNYGYTF. DNA for the CDR3: TGTGCCAGCTCACCACCGACAGGGAAAAACTATGGCTACACCTTC.

This chain connects TRBV12-3 or TRBV12-4 to TRBJ2-7; TRBD2 aligns across 12 bases. The CDR3 length is 14 residues. V lost 6 bases to trimming and J lost 5 bases; unmatched junction nucleotides: 5. CDR3 nucleotide sequence: TGTGCCAGCAGACTAGCGGGAGGAAGTAACGAGCAGTACTTC. This gives the protein CASRLAGGSNEQYF.

V is TRBV5-6 and J is TRBJ2-1, with 11 bases matching TRBD2. The CDR3 totals 15 residues. J was trimmed by 8 bases and V by 5 bases; bases with no gene match: 9. The germline V gene encodes CDR1 SGHDT and CDR2 YYEEEE. CDR3 residues: CASRGIAGGPDEQFF. CDR3 nucleotide sequence: TGTGCCAGCAGAGGAATAGCGGGGGGGCCGGATGAGCAGTTCTTC.

There are a few counts of this clonotype. The chain has TRBV5-1 and TRBJ1-1, with D unclear. Germline lookup yields CDR1 SGHRS and CDR2 YFSETQ. This CDR3 has 14 amino acids. V lost 2 bases and J 6 bases, leaving 14 bases between the germline ends. CDR3 sequence (DNA): TGCGCCAGCAGCTTATCCTCCGTCGTCTCTGAAGCTTTCTTT. Its protein product is CASSLSSVVSEAFF.

The chain combines TRBV6-5 with TRBJ2-7, with 8 bases identical to TRBD2. Germline-derived CDR1 and CDR2 are MNHEY and SVGAGI. CDR3 size: 13 residues. V dropped 6 bases and J dropped 4; count of bases not matched to a gene: 5. The CDR3 DNA reads as TGTGCCAGCAGCCTCAAGCGGGGGTACGAGCAGTACTTC. Protein: CASSLKRGYEQYF.

The chain couples TRBV6-5 to TRBJ2-3; 16 nucleotides match TRBD2. V shed 4 bases, J shed 5 bases, and the junction held 21 bases outside the gene matches. This CDR3 spans 22 amino acids. Germline loops: CDR1 MNHEY, CDR2 SVGAGI. CDR3 loop: CASSFLTPGLAGGDPGGDTQYF. The CDR3 region has the DNA TGTGCCAGCAGTTTCCTCACACCGGGACTAGCGGGAGGGGACCCGGGGGGAGATACGCAGTATTTT.

The chain is built from TRBV5-1 and TRBJ2-5; 14 positions match TRBD2. V was clipped by 2 bases and J by 1 base; unmatched bases: 1. Germline values: CDR1 SGHRS, CDR2 YFSETQ. This CDR3 region has 16 residues. CDR3 amino acids: CASSFGTSGGQETQYF. The CDR3 DNA sequence: TGCGCCAGCAGCTTCGGGACTAGCGGGGGCCAAGAGACCCAGTACTTC.

The chain is built from TRBV11-2 and TRBJ2-2, with D hard to call. This CDR3 region has 16 residues. Germline values: CDR1 SGHAT, CDR2 FQNNGV. V lost 7 bases, J lost 2 bases, and 17 bases lay in between. The CDR3 loop is CASTQRAAANTGELFF. The CDR3 coding sequence is TGTGCCAGCACCCAAAGGGCAGCCGCCAACACCGGGGAGCTGTTTTTT.

The sample holds a few counts of this clonotype. The CDR3 here is CASSQPPGPLGRELFF. DNA of the CDR3: TGCGCCAGCAGTCAACCCCCGGGCCCCTTAGGAAGGGAGCTGTTTTTT. The chain carries TRBV23-1 and TRBJ2-2, with D unclear. TRBV23-1 is noted as an ORF with a role that remains uncertain. Trimming took 2 bases from V and 9 from J, leaving 19 bases between them. The length of the CDR3 is 16 residues.